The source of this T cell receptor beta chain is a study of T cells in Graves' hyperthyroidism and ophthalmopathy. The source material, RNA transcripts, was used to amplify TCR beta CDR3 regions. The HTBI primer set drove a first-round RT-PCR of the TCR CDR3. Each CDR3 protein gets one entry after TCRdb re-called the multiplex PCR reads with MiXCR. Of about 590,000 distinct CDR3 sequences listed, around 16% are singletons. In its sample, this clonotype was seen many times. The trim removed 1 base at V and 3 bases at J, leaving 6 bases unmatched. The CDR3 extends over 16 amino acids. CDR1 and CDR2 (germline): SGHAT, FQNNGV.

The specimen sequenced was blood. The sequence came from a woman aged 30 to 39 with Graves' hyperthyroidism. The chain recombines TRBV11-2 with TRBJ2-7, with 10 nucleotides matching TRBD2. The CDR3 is CASSLGVVAGGYEQYF. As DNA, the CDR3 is TGTGCCAGCAGCTTAGGGGTGGTAGCGGGGGGCTACGAGCAGTACTTC. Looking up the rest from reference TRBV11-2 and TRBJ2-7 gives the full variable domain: EAGVAQSPRYKIIEKRQSVAFWCNPISGHATLYWYQQILGQGPKLLIQFQNNGVVDDSQLPKDRFSAERLKGVDSTLKIQPAKLEDSAVYLCASSLGVVAGGYEQYFGPGTRLTVT.